This is a list of T cell receptor beta chains from one sample in a study of T cells in Graves' hyperthyroidism and ophthalmopathy. In TCRdb, the multiplex PCR reads were re-called with MiXCR into one record per CDR3 protein. The sample carries roughly 380,000 distinct CDR3 sequences, 19% recorded once. What was sequenced was blood. These TCRs come from a woman younger than 30 with Graves' hyperthyroidism. The CDR3 runs from the conserved cysteine through the conserved F or W. The D gene is left open where the match is weak. Rows may omit the clone size; those that give it use once, few, many or a size class.

j_gene: TRBJ1-2; d_gene: TRBD1; v_gene: TRBV13; abundance: -; CDR3aa: CASSSRTGGTYGYTF; CDR3nt: TGTGCCAGCAGCTCCCGGACAGGGGGAACCTATGGCTACACCTTC
j_gene: TRBJ1-1; d_gene: -; v_gene: TRBV10-3; abundance: few; CDR3aa: CAISDANMNTEAFF; CDR3nt: TGTGCCATCAGTGACGCCAACATGAACACTGAAGCTTTCTTT
j_gene: TRBJ2-5; d_gene: -; v_gene: TRBV12-3/TRBV12-4; abundance: many; CDR3aa: CASSLGVETQYF; CDR3nt: TGTGCCAGCAGTCTAGGGGTCGAGACCCAGTACTTC
j_gene: TRBJ1-1; d_gene: -; v_gene: TRBV7-3; abundance: many; CDR3aa: CASGRGANTEAFF; CDR3nt: TGTGCCAGCGGGAGAGGGGCAAACACTGAAGCTTTCTTT
j_gene: TRBJ2-7; d_gene: TRBD1; v_gene: TRBV5-1; abundance: many; CDR3aa: CASSLGDATGGIEQYF; CDR3nt: TGCGCCAGCAGCTTGGGTGACGCGACAGGGGGCATCGAGCAGTACTTC
j_gene: TRBJ1-1; d_gene: TRBD1; v_gene: TRBV6-5; abundance: -; CDR3aa: CASSYFRQGTRGTEAFF; CDR3nt: TGTGCCAGCAGTTACTTTAGACAGGGGACGCGGGGCACTGAAGCTTTCTTT
j_gene: TRBJ1-1; d_gene: -; v_gene: TRBV15; abundance: -; CDR3aa: CSTSRTVFISFMNTEAFF; CDR3nt: TGTTCCACCAGCAGGACCGTCTTCATTAGCTTTATGAACACTGAAGCTTTCTTT
j_gene: TRBJ1-2; d_gene: -; v_gene: TRBV14; abundance: -; CDR3aa: CASSQETVYGYTF; CDR3nt: TGTGCCAGCAGCCAAGAGACAGTCTATGGCTACACCTTC
j_gene: TRBJ1-3; d_gene: -; v_gene: TRBV5-1; abundance: many; CDR3aa: CASSSLRGPGNTIYF; CDR3nt: TGCGCCAGCAGCTCGCTCCGGGGGCCTGGAAACACCATATATTTT
j_gene: TRBJ1-1; d_gene: TRBD1; v_gene: TRBV19; abundance: few; CDR3aa: CASSFGTDYTEAFF; CDR3nt: TGTGCCAGTAGTTTCGGGACAGACTACACTGAAGCTTTCTTT
j_gene: TRBJ1-5; d_gene: -; v_gene: TRBV20-1; abundance: many; CDR3aa: CSAWRRGSYQPQHF; CDR3nt: TGCAGTGCTTGGAGAAGGGGGTCCTATCAGCCCCAGCATTTT
j_gene: TRBJ1-2; d_gene: -; v_gene: TRBV5-6; abundance: many; CDR3aa: CASSLVDDGYTF; CDR3nt: TGTGCCAGCAGCTTGGTAGATGATGGCTACACCTTC
j_gene: TRBJ2-5; d_gene: -; v_gene: TRBV6-5; abundance: -; CDR3aa: CASSLYRRQGETQYF; CDR3nt: TGTGCCAGCAGTTTATACAGGCGGCAGGGAGAGACCCAGTACTTC
j_gene: TRBJ2-5; d_gene: -; v_gene: TRBV12-3/TRBV12-4; abundance: many; CDR3aa: CASSFKGLLETQYF; CDR3nt: TGTGCCAGCAGTTTCAAGGGGCTCTTAGAGACCCAGTACTTC
j_gene: TRBJ1-5; d_gene: TRBD1; v_gene: TRBV15; abundance: many; CDR3aa: CATSRDLGQGGDNQPQHF; CDR3nt: TGTGCCACCAGCAGAGATCTGGGGCAGGGGGGTGACAATCAGCCCCAGCATTTT
j_gene: TRBJ2-7; d_gene: TRBD2; v_gene: TRBV29-1; abundance: many; CDR3aa: CSVAGTSVTYEQYF; CDR3nt: TGCAGCGTTGCCGGGACTAGCGTAACCTACGAGCAGTACTTC
j_gene: TRBJ1-2; d_gene: -; v_gene: TRBV4-1; abundance: -; CDR3aa: CASSQDYAGKYGYTF; CDR3nt: TGCGCCAGCAGCCAAGATTACGCAGGGAAATATGGCTACACCTTC
j_gene: TRBJ2-2; d_gene: -; v_gene: TRBV11-2; abundance: many; CDR3aa: CASSLGPTVGTGELLF; CDR3nt: TGTGCCAGCAGCTTAGGTCCAACCGTCGGCACCGGGGAGCTGCTTTTT
j_gene: TRBJ1-2; d_gene: -; v_gene: TRBV5-6; abundance: many; CDR3aa: CASSSGWDKAGYTF; CDR3nt: TGTGCCAGCAGCTCGGGCTGGGACAAAGCTGGCTACACCTTC
j_gene: TRBJ2-2; d_gene: TRBD2; v_gene: TRBV11-2; abundance: many; CDR3aa: CASSLLSGGLNTGELFF; CDR3nt: TGTGCCAGCAGCCTACTTAGCGGGGGCCTGAACACCGGGGAGCTGTTTTTT
j_gene: TRBJ1-1; d_gene: -; v_gene: TRBV9; abundance: -; CDR3aa: CASSVDRESGEAFF; CDR3nt: TGTGCCAGCAGCGTAGATCGGGAATCAGGGGAAGCTTTCTTT
j_gene: TRBJ1-1; d_gene: -; v_gene: TRBV12-3/TRBV12-4; abundance: many; CDR3aa: CASSPRRNGNTEAFF; CDR3nt: TGTGCCAGCAGCCCCCGGCGTAATGGGAACACTGAAGCTTTCTTT
j_gene: TRBJ2-7; d_gene: TRBD1; v_gene: TRBV28; abundance: many; CDR3aa: CASSNRQGTYEQYF; CDR3nt: TGTGCCAGCAGTAACCGACAGGGGACCTACGAGCAGTACTTC
j_gene: TRBJ2-3; d_gene: -; v_gene: TRBV7-2; abundance: many; CDR3aa: CASSLMADTQYF; CDR3nt: TGTGCCAGCAGCTTAATGGCAGATACGCAGTATTTT
j_gene: TRBJ2-4; d_gene: TRBD2; v_gene: TRBV27; abundance: many; CDR3aa: CASSFRGGLNIQYF; CDR3nt: TGTGCCAGCAGTTTCCGGGGGGGGTTAAACATTCAGTACTTC
j_gene: TRBJ1-5; d_gene: TRBD1; v_gene: TRBV6-1; abundance: once; CDR3aa: CASSTTGGVRQPQHF; CDR3nt: TGTGCCAGCAGTACGACAGGGGGCGTTCGGCAGCCCCAGCATTTT
j_gene: TRBJ1-1; d_gene: -; v_gene: TRBV12-3/TRBV12-4; abundance: -; CDR3aa: CASSLQAAQAFF; CDR3nt: TGTGCCAGCAGTTTACAGGCTGCCCAAGCTTTCTTT
j_gene: TRBJ1-1; d_gene: -; v_gene: TRBV25-1; abundance: few; CDR3aa: CASSMSRNTEAFF; CDR3nt: TGTGCCAGCAGTATGTCACGTAACACTGAAGCTTTCTTT
j_gene: TRBJ1-1; d_gene: -; v_gene: TRBV12-3/TRBV12-4; abundance: many; CDR3aa: CASTRGGMDTEAFF; CDR3nt: TGTGCCAGCACCCGCGGGGGTATGGACACTGAAGCTTTCTTT
j_gene: TRBJ2-7; d_gene: -; v_gene: TRBV5-1; abundance: many; CDR3aa: CASGGDGPYEQYF; CDR3nt: TGCGCCAGCGGGGGAGACGGACCCTACGAGCAGTACTTC
j_gene: TRBJ2-7; d_gene: -; v_gene: TRBV9; abundance: few; CDR3aa: CASSVDTFREQYF; CDR3nt: TGTGCCAGCAGCGTAGATACCTTTAGGGAGCAGTACTTC
j_gene: TRBJ1-5; d_gene: -; v_gene: TRBV19; abundance: many; CDR3aa: CASRRETASPYQPQHF; CDR3nt: TGTGCCAGTAGGAGGGAGACGGCCTCTCCGTATCAGCCCCAGCATTTT
j_gene: TRBJ2-7; d_gene: -; v_gene: TRBV30; abundance: many; CDR3aa: CAWSRRGTYYPEQYF; CDR3nt: TGTGCCTGGAGTAGAAGAGGGACATACTATCCCGAGCAGTACTTC
j_gene: TRBJ1-1; d_gene: -; v_gene: TRBV25-1; abundance: many; CDR3aa: CASSGVKGRTTHMNTEAFF; CDR3nt: TGTGCCAGCAGTGGGGTAAAGGGGAGGACCACTCACATGAACACTGAAGCTTTCTTT
j_gene: TRBJ2-5; d_gene: -; v_gene: TRBV18; abundance: many; CDR3aa: CASSSIQETQYF; CDR3nt: TGTGCCAGCTCATCGATTCAAGAGACCCAGTACTTC
j_gene: TRBJ1-1; d_gene: TRBD1; v_gene: TRBV11-1; abundance: few; CDR3aa: CASSWGTAYRLMNTEAFF; CDR3nt: TGTGCCAGCAGCTGGGGGACAGCCTACCGCCTAATGAACACTGAAGCTTTCTTT
j_gene: TRBJ1-1; d_gene: -; v_gene: TRBV6-1; abundance: many; CDR3aa: CASSEARGYWAEAFF; CDR3nt: TGTGCCAGCAGTGAAGCGCGAGGGTATTGGGCTGAAGCTTTCTTT
j_gene: TRBJ1-6; d_gene: -; v_gene: TRBV5-1; abundance: many; CDR3aa: CASTRDDNSPLHF; CDR3nt: TGCGCCAGCACTCGGGATGATAATTCACCCCTCCACTTT
j_gene: TRBJ2-7; d_gene: TRBD1; v_gene: TRBV12-3/TRBV12-4; abundance: many; CDR3aa: CASSLLQGKGYEQYF; CDR3nt: TGTGCCAGCAGTTTACTACAGGGGAAAGGATACGAGCAGTACTTC
j_gene: TRBJ2-5; d_gene: -; v_gene: TRBV6-1; abundance: many; CDR3aa: CASSEASGTGQETQYF; CDR3nt: TGTGCCAGCAGTGAAGCGTCCGGAACAGGGCAAGAGACCCAGTACTTC
j_gene: TRBJ1-1; d_gene: -; v_gene: TRBV6-1; abundance: many; CDR3aa: CASTTNTEAFF; CDR3nt: TGTGCCAGCACGACGAACACTGAAGCTTTCTTT
j_gene: TRBJ2-7; d_gene: TRBD1; v_gene: TRBV6-1; abundance: many; CDR3aa: CASSVRTGTGLVEQYF; CDR3nt: TGTGCCAGCAGTGTCCGGACCGGGACAGGGCTGGTGGAGCAGTACTTC
j_gene: TRBJ2-5; d_gene: TRBD2; v_gene: TRBV4-1; abundance: many; CDR3aa: CASKAGGQETQYF; CDR3nt: TGCGCCAGCAAGGCGGGGGGGCAAGAGACCCAGTACTTC
j_gene: TRBJ1-5; d_gene: -; v_gene: TRBV2; abundance: many; CDR3aa: CASSVSRDRKVEDQPQHF; CDR3nt: TGTGCCAGCAGCGTATCCCGGGATAGAAAAGTAGAGGATCAGCCCCAGCATTTT
j_gene: TRBJ1-2; d_gene: -; v_gene: TRBV28; abundance: many; CDR3aa: CASSSLQTRYGYTF; CDR3nt: TGTGCCAGCAGTTCCCTACAAACCCGGTATGGCTACACCTTC
j_gene: TRBJ2-7; d_gene: -; v_gene: TRBV5-1; abundance: few; CDR3aa: CASSLAGDVSYEQYF; CDR3nt: TGCGCCAGTAGCTTGGCCGGGGACGTCTCCTACGAGCAGTACTTC
j_gene: TRBJ1-6; d_gene: TRBD1; v_gene: TRBV12-3/TRBV12-4; abundance: many; CDR3aa: CASRPGQISSPLHF; CDR3nt: TGTGCCAGCAGACCGGGACAGATATCTTCACCCCTCCACTTT
j_gene: TRBJ1-2; d_gene: -; v_gene: TRBV6-2/TRBV6-3; abundance: -; CDR3aa: CASSYTRQSLTTF; CDR3nt: TGTGCCAGCAGTTACACCAGACAGTCTTTGACCACCTTC
j_gene: TRBJ2-7; d_gene: TRBD1; v_gene: TRBV19; abundance: many; CDR3aa: CASSFTGTATNQQYF; CDR3nt: TGTGCCAGTAGTTTCACCGGGACAGCCACCAATCAGCAGTACTTC
j_gene: TRBJ2-7; d_gene: -; v_gene: TRBV6-1; abundance: many; CDR3aa: CASSEHAAYEQYF; CDR3nt: TGTGCCAGCAGTGAACACGCTGCCTACGAGCAGTACTTC
j_gene: TRBJ1-3; d_gene: -; v_gene: TRBV11-2; abundance: many; CDR3aa: CASSFVVGNTIYF; CDR3nt: TGTGCCAGCAGCTTCGTAGTTGGAAACACCATATATTTT
j_gene: TRBJ1-3; d_gene: TRBD1; v_gene: TRBV6-1; abundance: -; CDR3aa: CASSRTGRSGNTIYF; CDR3nt: TGTGCCAGCAGTAGGACAGGGCGCTCTGGAAACACCATATATTTT
j_gene: TRBJ1-2; d_gene: -; v_gene: TRBV5-4; abundance: -; CDR3aa: CASSLSQGTGGYTF; CDR3nt: TGTGCCAGCAGCTTGAGCCAGGGGACCGGTGGCTACACCTTC
j_gene: TRBJ1-1; d_gene: TRBD1; v_gene: TRBV6-1; abundance: many; CDR3aa: CASSKRQGGVNTEAFF; CDR3nt: TGTGCCAGCAGTAAAAGACAGGGTGGTGTCAACACTGAAGCTTTCTTT
j_gene: TRBJ2-7; d_gene: TRBD1; v_gene: TRBV11-1; abundance: few; CDR3aa: CASSLRQGAGEQYF; CDR3nt: TGTGCCAGCAGCTTACGACAGGGGGCAGGGGAGCAGTACTTC
j_gene: TRBJ1-2; d_gene: -; v_gene: TRBV4-1; abundance: -; CDR3aa: CASSQDGGLWGGNYGYTF; CDR3nt: TGCGCCAGCAGCCAAGATGGGGGGTTATGGGGAGGAAACTATGGCTACACCTTC
j_gene: TRBJ1-2; d_gene: -; v_gene: TRBV2; abundance: many; CDR3aa: CASSEAYGYGYTF; CDR3nt: TGTGCCAGCAGTGAAGCTTACGGCTATGGCTACACCTTC